This T cell receptor beta chain stems from a study of blood T cell repertoires in COVID-19. The overall study: From T cells, B-cell-depleted T cells, or PBMCs came the material, which was cDNA or gDNA.

Recovery among Cohort 3 donors was established by two negative PCRs, clearance, or symptom resolution. Sequenced by immunoSEQ multiplex PCR; TCRdb stores in-frame clones only, minus some. The repertoire has 310,000 or so clones, about 87% of them found once; the top ten carry 8.5% to 10%. V was cut by 0 bases and J by 5 bases, with 11 bases left in between. The CDR3 covers 15 residues. Germline V CDR1 and CDR2: LGHNA, YSLEER. The chain recombines TRBV4-3 with TRBJ2-1; D perhaps matches TRBD2 (6 bases). Input material: PBMCs or T cells enriched from blood (not recorded which). The receptor was isolated from a woman aged 18 to 35 who had recovered from COVID-19. The CDR3 loop reads CASSQDLAGNNEQFF. The DNA for the CDR3 is TGCGCCAGCAGCCAAGATCTTGCGGGAAACAATGAGCAGTTCTTC.